This T cell receptor beta chain was sequenced during a study of T cell repertoires in cytomegalovirus infection. V was pared by 6 bases and J by 5 bases, with 13 bases between. Germline lookup yields CDR1 MDHEN and CDR2 SYDVKM. CDR3 length: 13 amino acids. Each CDR3 protein gets one entry after TCRdb re-called the reads with MiXCR. The data contain 100,000 to 150,000 distinct CDR3 sequences, 8.8% of them singletons. In this sample, this clonotype turned up many times. Antigen specificity is unknown. Study-wide findings and caveats: The cumulative frequency of public TCR beta families identified carriers of CMV plus the relevant HLA.

The V call is TRBV28, the J call TRBJ1-1, with a possible D match to TRBD1 (5 bases). This receptor was taken from a human donor in good health (CMV status not recorded). Some clones in this sample may be carry-over from other donors' samples. Source material: PBMCs. The CDR3 reads CASRATGGTEAFF. CDR3 nucleotide sequence: TGTGCCAGCAGAGCTACAGGAGGTACTGAAGCTTTCTTT.